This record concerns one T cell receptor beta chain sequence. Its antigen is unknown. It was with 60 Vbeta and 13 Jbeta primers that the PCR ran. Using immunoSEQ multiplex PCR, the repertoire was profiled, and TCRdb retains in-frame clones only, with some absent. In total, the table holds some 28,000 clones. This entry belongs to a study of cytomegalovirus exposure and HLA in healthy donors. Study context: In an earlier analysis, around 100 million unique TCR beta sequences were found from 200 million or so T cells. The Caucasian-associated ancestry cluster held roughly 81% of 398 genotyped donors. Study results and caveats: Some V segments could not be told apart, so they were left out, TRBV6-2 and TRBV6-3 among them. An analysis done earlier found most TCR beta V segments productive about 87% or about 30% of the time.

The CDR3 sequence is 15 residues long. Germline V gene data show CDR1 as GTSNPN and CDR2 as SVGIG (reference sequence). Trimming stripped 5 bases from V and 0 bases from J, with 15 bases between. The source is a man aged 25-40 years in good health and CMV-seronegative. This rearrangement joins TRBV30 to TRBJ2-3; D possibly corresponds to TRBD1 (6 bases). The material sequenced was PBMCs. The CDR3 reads CAWHPGAKSTDTQYF. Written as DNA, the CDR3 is TGTGCCTGGCACCCAGGGGCAAAAAGCACAGATACGCAGTATTTT.